This TCR beta chain is from a study of cytomegalovirus exposure and HLA in healthy donors. Points from the study as a whole: The authors listed around 150 TCR beta chains as cytomegalovirus-associated. A few chains linked to CMV were shown in vitro to be specific for CMV antigens.

The CDR3 runs 16 residues. Between the trimmed V and J ends, which lost 0 bases and 4 bases, there was a span of 13 bases. Germline loops: CDR1 MNHEY, CDR2 SVGAGI. Primers included in the PCR were 60 Vbeta and 13 Jbeta primers. Libraries were prepared by immunoSEQ multiplex PCR; TCRdb keeps only in-frame clonotypes and omits some of them. The sample lists over 100,000 clones, approximately 80% occurring once. Points on this clone: Its matching antigen is unknown.

This clonotype was obtained from a woman between 35 and 50 years old in good health and CMV-seropositive. The sequencing sample was made of PBMCs. The V gene is TRBV6-5, the J gene TRBJ1-5; D gene unclear. In DNA, the CDR3 is TGTGCCAGCAGTTACTCGGGAGCACAGCCAAATCAGCCCCAGCATTTT. Its translation is CASSYSGAQPNQPQHF.